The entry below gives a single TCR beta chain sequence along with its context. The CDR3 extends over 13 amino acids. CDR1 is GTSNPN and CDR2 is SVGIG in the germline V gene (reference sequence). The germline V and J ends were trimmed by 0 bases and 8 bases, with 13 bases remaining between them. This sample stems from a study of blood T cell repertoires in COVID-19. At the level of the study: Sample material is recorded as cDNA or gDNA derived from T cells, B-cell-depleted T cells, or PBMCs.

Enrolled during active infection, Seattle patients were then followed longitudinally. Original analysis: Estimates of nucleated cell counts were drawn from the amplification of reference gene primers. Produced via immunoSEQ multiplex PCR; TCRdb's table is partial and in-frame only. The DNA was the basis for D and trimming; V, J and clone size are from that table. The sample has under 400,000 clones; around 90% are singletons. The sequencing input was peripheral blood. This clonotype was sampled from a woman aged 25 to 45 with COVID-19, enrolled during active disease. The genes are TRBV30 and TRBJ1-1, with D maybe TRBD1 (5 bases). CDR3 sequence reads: CAWSVQVPAEAFF. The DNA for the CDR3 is TGTGCCTGGAGTGTACAGGTGCCGGCCGAAGCTTTCTTT.